The 28 T cell receptor beta chains reported below all come from one sample, sequenced in a study of T cell clonotyping in hematopoietic cell transplantation. Using immunoSEQ multiplex PCR, the repertoire was profiled, and TCRdb retains in-frame clones only, with some absent. The sample has some 16,000 clones; roughly 93% are singletons. Indicated time point: recipient sample about 28 days before transplant, after cytoreduction. Material: peripheral blood mononuclear cells, obtained before stem cell transplant. The source of these receptors is a man between 18 and 29 years old with biphenotypic leukemia. Some clones in this sample may be carry-over from other donors' samples.

This chain joins TRBV2 and TRBJ1-5, with 7 bases fitting TRBD1. V lost 8 bases to trimming and J lost 2 bases; unmatched junction nucleotides: 6. Germline V gene data show CDR1 as SNHLY and CDR2 as FYNNEI. The CDR3 length is 14 residues. CDR3 region: CASGGTGGNQPQHF. The CDR3 DNA is TGTGCCAGCGGTGGTACAGGGGGCAATCAGCCCCAGCATTTT.

V usage is TRBV6-5 and J usage is TRBJ1-6, with TRBD1 as a possible D gene (6 bases). Trimming took off 6 bases at V and 7 bases at J, with 16 bases between the two ends. The CDR3 consists of 15 residues. CDR1 and CDR2 (germline): MNHEY, SVGAGI. CDR3 nucleotides: TGTGCCAGCAGGTCCCTAGGGACATCCAATTCACCCCTCCACTTT. Its protein is CASRSLGTSNSPLHF.

V is TRBV6-5 and J is TRBJ2-3; no reliable D call. Germline V lookup: CDR1 MNHEY, CDR2 SVGAGI. V was cut by 0 bases and J by 3 bases, with 7 bases left in between. The CDR3 has 14 amino acids. CDR3 nucleotides: TGTGCCAGCAGTTACTCGTCCGGGACAGATACGCAGTATTTT. Protein product: CASSYSSGTDTQYF.

The chain joins TRBV9 to TRBJ2-2; TRBD1 or TRBD2 may be the D gene (7 bases each). The CDR3 totals 14 residues. The V gene lost 2 bases and the J gene lost 7 bases, with 12 bases spanning the gap. CDR1 and CDR2 from the germline V gene are SGDLS and YYNGEE. The CDR3 DNA follows: TGTGCCAGCAGCGTCGACAGGGAGGGCGGGGAGCTGTTTTTT. Encoded protein: CASSVDREGGELFF.

The DNA of the CDR3 is TGCGCCAGCAGCCAAACTTTAGCGGGAGAATCCTACGAGCAGTACTTC. It specifies CASSQTLAGESYEQYF. The chain carries TRBV4-3 and TRBJ2-7; 9 bases align to TRBD2. CDR1 and CDR2 (germline): LGHNA, YSLEER. The CDR3 totals 16 residues. V gave up 2 bases and J gave up 1 base; unmatched junction bases: 6.

This chain links TRBV5-6 with TRBJ1-1; no reliable D call. This CDR3 spans 14 amino acids. V shed 2 bases and J shed 3 bases, with 11 bases lying between them. The germline gives CDR1 SGHDT, CDR2 YYEEEE. The DNA for the CDR3 is TGTGCCAGCAGCTTTGGGAGAAGTTACACTGAAGCTTTCTTT. Its protein product is CASSFGRSYTEAFF.

This sequence joins TRBV2 and TRBJ1-1, with 8 bases lining up with TRBD1. The ends lost 5 bases at V and 3 bases at J; junction bases unmatched: 8. The CDR3 spans 15 residues. Germline-derived CDR1 and CDR2 are SNHLY and FYNNEI. CDR3 sequence (DNA): TGTGCCAGCAGTTTTCAGGGGGCGCAGGACACTGAAGCTTTCTTT. It yields the protein CASSFQGAQDTEAFF.

CDR3 amino acids: CSVEAGTIYGYTF. The CDR3 DNA is TGCAGCGTTGAAGCCGGGACAATCTATGGCTACACCTTC. This chain joins TRBV29-1 and TRBJ1-2; D is perhaps TRBD1 (6 bases). The CDR3 length is 13 residues. CDR1 SQVTM and CDR2 ANQGSEA come from the germline V gene. Trimming removed 1 base at V and 4 bases at J, with 10 bases between.

The genes are TRBV4-3 and TRBJ1-2, with D perhaps TRBD1 (5 bases). The V gene's germline CDR1 is LGHNA and CDR2 YSLEER. The CDR3 runs to 15 residues. Trimming cost V 4 bases and J 5 bases, with 17 bases left between them. Here the CDR3 DNA reads TGCGCCAGCAGCCCTAACATGGGGGAAGGATATGGCTACACCTTC. Protein product: CASSPNMGEGYGYTF.

The J gene is TRBJ2-6, the V gene TRBV4-3, with 9 bases matching TRBD1. The CDR3 consists of 20 residues. V dropped 3 bases and J dropped 0; count of bases not matched to a gene: 12. Germline lookup yields CDR1 LGHNA and CDR2 YSLEER. CDR3 coding DNA: TGCGCCAGCAGCCAGTCAGGGGGGACAGGGCGCAACTCTGGGGCCAACGTCCTGACTTTC. This codes for CASSQSGGTGRNSGANVLTF.

The V gene is TRBV5-1, the J gene TRBJ2-7; D may be TRBD1 (6 bases). Germline CDR1 reads SGHRS; CDR2 reads YFSETQ. The CDR3 has 15 amino acids. V was clipped by 0 bases and J by 3 bases, with 13 bases between them. This chain's CDR3 is CASSLESGEHYEQYF. The CDR3, as DNA: TGCGCCAGCAGCTTGGAGTCAGGGGAGCACTACGAGCAGTACTTC.

This chain links TRBV28 with TRBJ2-5; 7 bases line up with TRBD2. Looked up from germline, CDR1 is MDHEN and CDR2 is SYDVKM. The CDR3 is 12 amino acids. V dropped 5 bases and J dropped 5; count of bases not matched to a gene: 2. In nucleotides, the CDR3 is TGTGCCAGCAGTCGGGAGGCGGAGACCCAGTACTTC. Protein sequence: CASSREAETQYF.

V is TRBV7-9 and J is TRBJ1-6, with D possibly TRBD1 on 5 matching bases. Germline assignment: CDR1 SEHNR and CDR2 FQNEAQ (reference sequence). V was pared by 5 bases and J by 1 base, with 12 bases between. CDR3 length: 16 amino acids. The CDR3 DNA follows: TGTGCCAGCAGCCCACGAGGGGATTCCTATAATTCACCCCTCCACTTT. It codes for CASSPRGDSYNSPLHF.

V and J are TRBV6-5 and TRBJ1-2; 7 bases agree with TRBD1. The CDR3 is made up of 12 amino acids. The V gene end was trimmed by 7 bases and the J gene end by 8 bases; junction bases not matched to a gene: 7. Germline CDR1 is MNHEY and CDR2 is SVGAGI. The CDR3 here is CASTQGRVGYTF. In DNA form, the CDR3 reads TGTGCCAGCACACAGGGGCGTGTGGGCTACACCTTC.

Notes on this clone: In the same sample, other DNA sequences code for this CDR3. The chain has TRBV5-6 and TRBJ1-2; D is uncertain. The CDR3 extends over 13 amino acids. Germline V lookup: CDR1 SGHDT, CDR2 YYEEEE. V lost 2 bases to trimming and J lost 4 bases, with 9 bases between them. The CDR3 region has the DNA TGTGCCAGCAGCTTTGGACGGTCCTATGGCTACACCTTC. Protein product: CASSFGRSYGYTF.

This chain connects TRBV6-4 to TRBJ1-2; D is uncertain. CDR1 MRHNA and CDR2 SNTAGT come from the germline V gene. V shed 5 bases and J shed 7 bases, with 14 bases lying between them. This CDR3 has 13 residues. Written as DNA, the CDR3 is TGTGCCAGCAGTATTGACGGGTCAGCTGGCTACACCTTC. Translation gives CASSIDGSAGYTF.

The J gene is TRBJ2-3, the V gene TRBV23-1; D is perhaps TRBD1 or TRBD2 (5 bases each). TRBV23-1 is an ORF, with its function uncertain. The CDR3 is 17 residues long. Trimming stripped 1 base from V and 2 bases from J, with 16 bases between. The CDR3, as DNA: TGCGCCAGCAGTCAATTTGTGGGGGTCCCGGACACAGATACGCAGTATTTT. Its translation: CASSQFVGVPDTDTQYF.

V usage is TRBV6-1 and J usage is TRBJ2-7; no firm D call. V lost 3 bases and J lost 4, with 1 base in between. CDR3 size: 10 residues. The germline CDR1 and CDR2 sequences are MNHNS and SASEGT. The CDR3 reads CASSEYEQYF. The CDR3 bases are TGTGCCAGCAGTGAGTACGAGCAGTACTTC.

V and J are TRBV4-1 and TRBJ2-1, with D possibly being TRBD1 (6 bases). The V end was cut by 0 bases, the J end by 9 bases, with 12 bases between. The CDR3 sequence is 14 residues long. Per the germline V gene, CDR1 is MGHRA and CDR2 is YSYEKL. CDR3 bases: TGCGCCAGCAGCCAAGACAGGGGCCAGATTGAGCAGTTCTTC. This gives the protein CASSQDRGQIEQFF.

The genes are TRBV28 and TRBJ2-3; D ambiguous. CDR1 MDHEN and CDR2 SYDVKM come from the germline V gene. This CDR3 is built from 11 residues. Trimming removed 5 bases at V and 3 bases at J, with 3 bases between. The CDR3 is CASSKTDTQYF. The CDR3 DNA sequence: TGTGCCAGCAGTAAAACAGATACGCAGTATTTT.

The chain couples TRBV30 to TRBJ1-2; the D gene is possibly TRBD1 (6 bases). This CDR3 comprises 12 residues. From germline, CDR1 is GTSNPN and CDR2 SVGIG (reference sequence). Trimming took 7 bases from V and 7 from J, leaving 16 bases between them. The CDR3 sequence: CAFRRQVPGYTF. As DNA, the CDR3 is TGTGCCTTCAGGAGACAGGTCCCTGGCTACACCTTC.

This chain uses TRBV2 with TRBJ1-5; the D is unclear. V was trimmed by 3 bases and J by 7 bases, leaving 10 bases between them. The CDR3 is 13 residues long. CDR1 and CDR2 (germline): SNHLY, FYNNEI. The CDR3 DNA is TGTGCCAGCAGTGATAGCGTCGGACAGCCCCAGCATTTT. Protein product: CASSDSVGQPQHF.

J is TRBJ1-2 and V is TRBV10-3; TRBD1 is a possible D gene (6 bases). CDR1 and CDR2 (germline): ENHRY, SYGVKD. V lost 6 bases and J lost 2, with 16 bases in between. The CDR3 loop spans 15 amino acids. The CDR3 nucleotides read TGTGCCATCAGACCGGGACAACCTGGGAACTATGGCTACACCTTC. It specifies CAIRPGQPGNYGYTF.

This clone has a single count. J is TRBJ2-1 and V is TRBV5-6, with a tentative D call TRBD1 (6 bases). This CDR3 has 13 amino acids. Looked up from germline, CDR1 is SGHDT and CDR2 is YYEEEE. V shed 0 bases and J shed 7 bases, with 8 bases lying between them. CDR3 residues: CASSLGRGNEQFF. DNA of the CDR3: TGTGCCAGCAGCTTGGGCAGGGGAAATGAGCAGTTCTTC.

The chain joins TRBV6-4 to TRBJ2-1, with 8 bases identical to TRBD2. CDR1 MRHNA and CDR2 SNTAGT come from the germline V gene. There are 13 residues in the CDR3. Germline trimming cut 2 bases from V and 6 bases from J; bases unmatched to any gene: 0. CDR3 in amino acids: CASSDGTSNEQFF. The CDR3 DNA follows: TGTGCCAGCAGTGACGGGACTAGCAATGAGCAGTTCTTC.

The chain employs TRBV4-3 and TRBJ2-3; maybe TRBD1 (6 bases). Trimming removed 0 bases from V and 1 base from J, with 14 bases in between. The V gene's germline CDR1 is LGHNA and CDR2 YSLEER. The CDR3 sequence is 17 residues long. In nucleotides, the CDR3 is TGCGCCAGCAGCCAAGATCTTGGGGGCGCTGGCACAGATACGCAGTATTTT. It encodes CASSQDLGGAGTDTQYF.

A few counts support this clone. Here the CDR3 DNA reads TGTGCCAGCAGCCCTTGGGGCAGGGGGAGGTACGACTTCCAAGAGACCCAGTACTTC. The encoded protein is CASSPWGRGRYDFQETQYF. The chain couples TRBV7-8 to TRBJ2-5; D possibly corresponds to TRBD1 (7 bases). The CDR3 has 19 amino acids. V was pared by 5 bases and J by 1 base, with 26 bases between. The V gene's germline CDR1 is SGHVS and CDR2 FQNEAQ.

This sequence joins TRBV7-8 and TRBJ1-1; a weak D match, TRBD1 (6 bases). V lost 3 bases, J lost 1 base, and 15 bases lay in between. CDR1 and CDR2 from the germline V gene are SGHVS and FQNEAQ. The CDR3 totals 16 residues. CDR3 protein: CASSFGDSRGNTEAFF. The CDR3 bases are TGTGCCAGCAGCTTTGGAGACTCCAGGGGGAACACTGAAGCTTTCTTT.